This T cell receptor (beta chain) was recovered during a study of T-cell reconstitution after alpha-beta-depleted transplantation in children. The CDR3 is made up of 15 amino acids. Trimming stripped 5 bases from V and 5 bases from J, with 18 bases between. The germline V gene encodes CDR1 SGHTA and CDR2 FQGTGA. Unique molecular identifiers were built into the TCRbeta library. TCRdb redid the calling of the PCR reads with MiXCR, one entry per CDR3 protein. The repertoire holds some 490,000 distinct CDR3 sequences, with under 15% as singletons. The V call is TRBV7-3, the J call TRBJ2-5; maybe TRBD1 (5 bases). Sequenced here: PBMCs from the stem cell graft donor, sampled from the stem cell graft. The clonotype originates from a human donor who donated a stem cell graft to a child with combined immunodeficiency. CDR3 protein: CASSQNGHQEETQYF. DNA for the CDR3: TGTGCCAGCAGCCAAAACGGACATCAAGAGGAGACCCAGTACTTC.